In its sample, the clone carrying this T cell receptor (beta chain) was seen many times. Its antigen is not identified. The data were obtained in a study of early T cells in non-severe SARS-CoV-2 infection. Study information: Sequencing input comprised bulk RNA from unsorted whole blood; chain pairing was not available.

Attachment of unique molecular identifiers to individual cDNA molecules was performed. One entry per CDR3 protein results from TCRdb running MiXCR on the 5' RACE reads. The sample carries approximately 76,000 distinct CDR3 sequences, 9.5% to 13% recorded once. Germline lookup yields CDR1 WSHSY and CDR2 SAAADI. V trimming: 6 bases; J trimming: 4 bases; junction bases outside the gene matches: 21. This CDR3 has 19 residues. Study-level findings and limits: VDJdb-based matching was biased toward anti-spike CD8 responses and missed private and CD4 specificities.

The sequenced material came from whole blood. The chain links TRBV10-2 to TRBJ2-1; TRBD2 matches at 7 bases. This receptor was taken from an adult who was a healthcare worker with PCR-confirmed SARS-CoV-2 infection or an uninfected control (not recorded which). The CDR3 sequence is CASSADGGGRRARYNEQFF. The CDR3 region has the DNA TGCGCCAGCAGCGCGGACGGCGGCGGGAGACGGGCAAGGTACAATGAGCAGTTCTTC.